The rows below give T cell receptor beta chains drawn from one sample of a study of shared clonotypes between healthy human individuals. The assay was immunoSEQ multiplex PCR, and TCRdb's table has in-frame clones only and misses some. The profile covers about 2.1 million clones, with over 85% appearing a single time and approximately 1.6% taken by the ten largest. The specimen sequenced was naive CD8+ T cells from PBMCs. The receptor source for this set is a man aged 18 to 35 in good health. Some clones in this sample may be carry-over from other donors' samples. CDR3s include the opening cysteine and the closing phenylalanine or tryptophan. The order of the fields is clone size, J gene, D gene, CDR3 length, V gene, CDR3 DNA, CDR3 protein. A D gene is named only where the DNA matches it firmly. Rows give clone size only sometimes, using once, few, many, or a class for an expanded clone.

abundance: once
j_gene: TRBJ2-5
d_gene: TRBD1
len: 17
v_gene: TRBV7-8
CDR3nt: TGTGCCAGCAGCCCCATAGATTGGGACAGGTTTCGGGAGACCCAGTACTTC
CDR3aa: CASSPIDWDRFRETQYF

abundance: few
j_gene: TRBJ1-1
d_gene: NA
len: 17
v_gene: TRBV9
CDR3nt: TGTGCCAGCAGCGTTCACTCTCAAGGACCGCCGAACACTGAAGCTTTCTTT
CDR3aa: CASSVHSQGPPNTEAFF

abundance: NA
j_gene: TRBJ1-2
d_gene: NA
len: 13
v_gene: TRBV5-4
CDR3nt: TGTGCCAGCAGCTTGGAACGGTCCCTTGGCTACACCTTC
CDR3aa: CASSLERSLGYTF

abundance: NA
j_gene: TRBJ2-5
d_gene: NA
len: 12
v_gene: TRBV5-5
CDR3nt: TGTGCCAGCAGCCGCTTTTCAGAGACCCAGTACTTC
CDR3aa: CASSRFSETQYF

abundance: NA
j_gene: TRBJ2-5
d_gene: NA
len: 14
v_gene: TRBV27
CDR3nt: TGTGCCAGCAGTGATTGGGACCGCGCAGGAACCCAGTACTTC
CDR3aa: CASSDWDRAGTQYF

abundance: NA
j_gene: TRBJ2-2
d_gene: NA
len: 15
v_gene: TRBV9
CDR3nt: TGTGCCAGCAGCGTAGTGGAGGGGAACACCGGGGAGCTGTTTTTT
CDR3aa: CASSVVEGNTGELFF

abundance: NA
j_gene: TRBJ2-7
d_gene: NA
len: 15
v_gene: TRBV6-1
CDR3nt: TGTGCCAGCAGTCCCCGGACGTACAGCTCCTACGAGCAGTACTTC
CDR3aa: CASSPRTYSSYEQYF

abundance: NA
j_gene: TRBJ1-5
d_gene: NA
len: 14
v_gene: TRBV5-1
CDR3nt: TGCGCCAGCAGCTTGAAGGCAGGGGATCAGCCCCAGCATTTT
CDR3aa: CASSLKAGDQPQHF

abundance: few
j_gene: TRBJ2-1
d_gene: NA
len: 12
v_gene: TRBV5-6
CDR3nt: TGTGCCAGCAGCTTGGGTCGGGATGAGCAGTTCTTC
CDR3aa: CASSLGRDEQFF

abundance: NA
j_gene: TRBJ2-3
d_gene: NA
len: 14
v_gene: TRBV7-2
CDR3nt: TGTGCCAGCAGCCCAACGCGGAACACAGATACGCAGTATTTT
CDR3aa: CASSPTRNTDTQYF

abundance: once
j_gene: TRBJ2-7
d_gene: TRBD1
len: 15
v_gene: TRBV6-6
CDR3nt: TGTGCCAGCAGTTTATCCGGACAGGGGTCGTACGAGCAGTACTTC
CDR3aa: CASSLSGQGSYEQYF

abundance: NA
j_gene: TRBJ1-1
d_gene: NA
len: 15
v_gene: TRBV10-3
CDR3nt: TGTGCCATCAGTAACCATCGGGGACGTATGTTTGCAGCTTTCTTT
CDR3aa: CAISNHRGRMFAAFF

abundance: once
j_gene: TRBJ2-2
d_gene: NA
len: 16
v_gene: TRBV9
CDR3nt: NA
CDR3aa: CASSAFFGPGTGELFF

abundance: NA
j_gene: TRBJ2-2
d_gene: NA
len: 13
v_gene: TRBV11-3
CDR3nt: TGTGCCAGCAGCGCGGGGTACACCGGGGAGCTGTTTTTT
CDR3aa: CASSAGYTGELFF

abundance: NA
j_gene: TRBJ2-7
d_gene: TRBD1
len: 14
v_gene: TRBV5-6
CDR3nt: TGTGCCAGCAGCCTGGGGGACAGTTCCTACGAGCAGTACTTC
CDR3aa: CASSLGDSSYEQYF

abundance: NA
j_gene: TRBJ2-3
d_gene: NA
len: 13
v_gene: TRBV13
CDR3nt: TGTGCCAGCAGCTCGACGGGTCCAGATACGCAGTATTTT
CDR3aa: CASSSTGPDTQYF

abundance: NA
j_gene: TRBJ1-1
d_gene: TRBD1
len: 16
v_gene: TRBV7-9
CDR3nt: TGTGCCAGCAGCTTATATGTTGAGACAGGGGTTACTGAAGCTTTCTTT
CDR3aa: CASSLYVETGVTEAFF

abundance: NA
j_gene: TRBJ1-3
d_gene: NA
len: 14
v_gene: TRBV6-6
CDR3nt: TGTGCCAGCCACCGGGACGACGAGGGAAACACCATATATTTT
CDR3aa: CASHRDDEGNTIYF

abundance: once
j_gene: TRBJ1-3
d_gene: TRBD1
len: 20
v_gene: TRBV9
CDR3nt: TGTGCCAGCAGCACTCCGACCGGGACAGGGGACTACCTATCCGGAAACACCATATATTTT
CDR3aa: CASSTPTGTGDYLSGNTIYF

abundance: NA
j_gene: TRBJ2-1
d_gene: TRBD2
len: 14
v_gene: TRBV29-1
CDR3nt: TGCAGCGTTGTACCTAGCGGGAGGTCTAATGAGCAGTTCTTC
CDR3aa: CSVVPSGRSNEQFF

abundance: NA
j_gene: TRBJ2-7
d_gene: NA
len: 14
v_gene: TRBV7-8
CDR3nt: TGTGCCAGCAATCCTTTGGACGGAACCTACGAGCAGTACTTC
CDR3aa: CASNPLDGTYEQYF

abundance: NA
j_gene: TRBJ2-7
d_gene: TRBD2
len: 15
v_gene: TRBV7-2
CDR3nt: TGTGCCAGCAGCGGCTCTAGCGGTGGCCTCTACGAGCAGTACTTC
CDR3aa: CASSGSSGGLYEQYF

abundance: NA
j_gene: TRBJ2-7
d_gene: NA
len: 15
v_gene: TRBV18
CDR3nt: TGTGCCAGCTCACCACTATCGGGACACCCTCTCGAGCAGTACTTC
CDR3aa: CASSPLSGHPLEQYF

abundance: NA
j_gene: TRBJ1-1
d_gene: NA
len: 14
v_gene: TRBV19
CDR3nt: TGTGCCAGTAGTCCCCCAGGGGCCGCGCTTGAAGCTTTCTTT
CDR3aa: CASSPPGAALEAFF

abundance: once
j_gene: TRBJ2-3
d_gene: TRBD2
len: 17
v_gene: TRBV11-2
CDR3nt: TGTGCCAGCAGTCGTACTGAGCGGGAGGGGTACACAGATACGCAGTATTTT
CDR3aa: CASSRTEREGYTDTQYF

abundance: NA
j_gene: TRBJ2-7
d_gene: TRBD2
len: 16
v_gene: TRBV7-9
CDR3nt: TGTGCCAGCAGCTCGCTGCGGGAGGCCCAACCCTACGAGCAGTACTTC
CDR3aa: CASSSLREAQPYEQYF

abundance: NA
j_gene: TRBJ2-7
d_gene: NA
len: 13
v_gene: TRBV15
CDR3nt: TGTGCCACCAGCAGCGCAGGGGGGTGGGAGCAGTACTTC
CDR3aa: CATSSAGGWEQYF

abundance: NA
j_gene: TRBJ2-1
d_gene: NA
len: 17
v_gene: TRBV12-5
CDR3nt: TGTGCTAGTGGTACGGACAGTCTGTACCCCTCCTACAATGAGCAGTTCTTC
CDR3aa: CASGTDSLYPSYNEQFF

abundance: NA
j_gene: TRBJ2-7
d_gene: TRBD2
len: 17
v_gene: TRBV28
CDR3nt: TGTGCCAGCACCCCCAGGAGGGCGGGAGGGCCATTATCCGGGCAGTACTTC
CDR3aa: CASTPRRAGGPLSGQYF

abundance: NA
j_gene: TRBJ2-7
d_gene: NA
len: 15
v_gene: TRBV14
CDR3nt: TGTGCCAGCAGCCAACGGTGGGGGGACTCCTACGAGCAGTACTTC
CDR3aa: CASSQRWGDSYEQYF

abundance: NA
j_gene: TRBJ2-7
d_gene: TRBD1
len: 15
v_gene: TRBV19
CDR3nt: TGTGCCAGTAGTGATTGGGACAGGCCTCCCTACGAGCAGTACTTC
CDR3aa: CASSDWDRPPYEQYF

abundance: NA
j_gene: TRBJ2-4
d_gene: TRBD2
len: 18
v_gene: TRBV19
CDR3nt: TGTGCCAGTAGTATGGTAGACCGCGGGAGGGAACTGAAAAACATTCAGTACTTC
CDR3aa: CASSMVDRGRELKNIQYF

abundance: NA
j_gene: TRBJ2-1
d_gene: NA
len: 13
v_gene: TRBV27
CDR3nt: TGTGCCAGCAGCCCCACCTACTACAATGAGCAGTTCTTC
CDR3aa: CASSPTYYNEQFF

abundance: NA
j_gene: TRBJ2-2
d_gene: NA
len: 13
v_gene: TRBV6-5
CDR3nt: TGTGCCAGCGTCCAGGGATACACCGGGGAGCTGTTTTTT
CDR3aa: CASVQGYTGELFF

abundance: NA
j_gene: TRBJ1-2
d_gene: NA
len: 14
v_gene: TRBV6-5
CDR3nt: TGTGCCAGCAGTGGGACGGGCCTGGGCTATGGCTACACCTTC
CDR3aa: CASSGTGLGYGYTF

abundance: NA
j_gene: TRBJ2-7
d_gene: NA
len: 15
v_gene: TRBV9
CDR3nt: TGTGCCAGCAGCCTCTTTGGGGGGAGCTCCTACGAGCAGTACTTC
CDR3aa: CASSLFGGSSYEQYF

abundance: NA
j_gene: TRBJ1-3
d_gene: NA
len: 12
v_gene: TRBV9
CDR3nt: TGTGCCAGCAGCGGCAGTGAAAACACCATATATTTT
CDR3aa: CASSGSENTIYF

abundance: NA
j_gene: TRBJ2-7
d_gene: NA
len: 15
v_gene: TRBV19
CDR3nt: TGTGCCAGTAGTACAGACGGAGCTCCCGCCTACGAGCAGTACTTC
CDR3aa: CASSTDGAPAYEQYF

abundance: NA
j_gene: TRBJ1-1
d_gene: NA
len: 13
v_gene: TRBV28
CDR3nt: TGTGCCAGCAGTTTATATAGGGCGACTGAAGCTTTCTTT
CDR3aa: CASSLYRATEAFF

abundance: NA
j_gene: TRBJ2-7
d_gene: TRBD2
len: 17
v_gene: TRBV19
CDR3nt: TGTGCCAGTAGTATAGATCTAGAAGCGGGAGCCGTCTACGAGCAGTACTTC
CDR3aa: CASSIDLEAGAVYEQYF

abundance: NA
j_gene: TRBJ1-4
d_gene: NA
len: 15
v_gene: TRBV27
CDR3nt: TGTGCCAGCAGTTTTCGGGCCAAAGGCGGTGAAAAACTGTTTTTT
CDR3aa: CASSFRAKGGEKLFF

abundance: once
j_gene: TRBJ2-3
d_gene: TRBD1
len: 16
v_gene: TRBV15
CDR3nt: TGTGCCACCAGCAGAGATGGGGGACAGGGTTTCCCAACGCAGTATTTT
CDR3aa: CATSRDGGQGFPTQYF

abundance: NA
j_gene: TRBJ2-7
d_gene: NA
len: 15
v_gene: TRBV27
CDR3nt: TGTGCCAGCAGTTTGGGGGGGCTGGGCGATGGCGAGCAGTACTTC
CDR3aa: CASSLGGLGDGEQYF

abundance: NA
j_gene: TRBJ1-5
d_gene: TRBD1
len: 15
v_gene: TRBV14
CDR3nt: TGTGCCAGCAGCCAAGGCACGACAGGGAATCAGCCCCAGCATTTT
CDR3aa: CASSQGTTGNQPQHF

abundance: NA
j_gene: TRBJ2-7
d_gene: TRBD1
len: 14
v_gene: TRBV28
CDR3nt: TGTGCCAGCAGTGCGGACAGGGGGAAACACGAGCAGTACTTC
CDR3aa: CASSADRGKHEQYF

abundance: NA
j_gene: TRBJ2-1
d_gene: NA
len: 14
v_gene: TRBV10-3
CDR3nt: TGTGCCATCAGAGAACCCCTTAGCGGCAATGAGCAGTTCTTC
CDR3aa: CAIREPLSGNEQFF

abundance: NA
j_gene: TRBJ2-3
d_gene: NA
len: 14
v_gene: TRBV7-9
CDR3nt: TGTGCCAGCAGGTTTTCCGGACCCACAGATACGCAGTATTTT
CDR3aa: CASRFSGPTDTQYF

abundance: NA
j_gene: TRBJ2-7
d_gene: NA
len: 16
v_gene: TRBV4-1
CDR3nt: TGCGCCAGCAGCCAAGTCCACCTACCTACGGCAGGCGAGCAGTACTTC
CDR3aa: CASSQVHLPTAGEQYF

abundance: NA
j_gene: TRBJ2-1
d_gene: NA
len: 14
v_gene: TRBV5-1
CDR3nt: TGCGCCAGCAGTCAGTGGCGCGCAGGCCATGAGCAGTTCTTC
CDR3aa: CASSQWRAGHEQFF

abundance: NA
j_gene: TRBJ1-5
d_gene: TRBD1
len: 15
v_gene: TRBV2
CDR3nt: TGTGCCAGCAGGGGACCCGACAGGGCCGATCAGCCCCAGCATTTT
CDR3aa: CASRGPDRADQPQHF

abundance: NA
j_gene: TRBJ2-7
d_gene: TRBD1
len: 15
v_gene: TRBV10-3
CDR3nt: TGTGCCGTAGCTTTAGGACAGGGATCTTCCTACGAGCAGTACTTC
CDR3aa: CAVALGQGSSYEQYF